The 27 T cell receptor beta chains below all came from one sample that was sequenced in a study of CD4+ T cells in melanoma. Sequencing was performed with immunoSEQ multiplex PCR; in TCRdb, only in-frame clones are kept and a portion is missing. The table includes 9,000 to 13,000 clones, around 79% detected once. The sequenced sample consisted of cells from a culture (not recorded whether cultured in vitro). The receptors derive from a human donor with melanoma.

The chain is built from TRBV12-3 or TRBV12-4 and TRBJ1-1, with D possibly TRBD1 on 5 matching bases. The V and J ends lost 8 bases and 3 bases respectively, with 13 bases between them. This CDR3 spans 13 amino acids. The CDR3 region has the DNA TGTGCCAGCGAGTTCCTGGGGGACACTGAAGCTTTCTTT. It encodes CASEFLGDTEAFF.

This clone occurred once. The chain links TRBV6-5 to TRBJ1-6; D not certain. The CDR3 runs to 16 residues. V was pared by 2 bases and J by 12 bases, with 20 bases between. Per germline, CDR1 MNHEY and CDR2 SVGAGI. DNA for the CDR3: TGTGCCAGCAGTTACGAAGCTTCGGGCTCCACAAGACCCCTCCACTTT. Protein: CASSYEASGSTRPLHF.

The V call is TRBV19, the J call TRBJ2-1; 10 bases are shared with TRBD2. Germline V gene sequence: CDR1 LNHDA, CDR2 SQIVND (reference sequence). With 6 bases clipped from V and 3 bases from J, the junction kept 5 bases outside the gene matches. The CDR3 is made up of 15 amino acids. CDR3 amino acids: CASRNLAGVYNEQFF. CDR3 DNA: TGTGCCAGTAGGAATCTAGCGGGGGTCTACAATGAGCAGTTCTTC.

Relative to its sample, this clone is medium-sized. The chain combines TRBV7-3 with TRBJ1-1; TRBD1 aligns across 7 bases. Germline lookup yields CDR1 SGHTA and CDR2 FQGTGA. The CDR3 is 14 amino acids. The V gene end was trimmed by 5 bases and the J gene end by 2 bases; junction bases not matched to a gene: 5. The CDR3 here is CASSMTGPNTEAFF. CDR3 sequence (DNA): TGTGCCAGCAGCATGACAGGGCCCAACACTGAAGCTTTCTTT.

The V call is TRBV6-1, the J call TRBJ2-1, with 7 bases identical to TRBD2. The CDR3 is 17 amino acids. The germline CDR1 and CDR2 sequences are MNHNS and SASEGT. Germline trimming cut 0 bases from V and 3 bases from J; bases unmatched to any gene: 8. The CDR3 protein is CASSEAGASGYYNEQFF. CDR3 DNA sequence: TGTGCCAGCAGTGAAGCAGGAGCTAGCGGCTACTACAATGAGCAGTTCTTC.

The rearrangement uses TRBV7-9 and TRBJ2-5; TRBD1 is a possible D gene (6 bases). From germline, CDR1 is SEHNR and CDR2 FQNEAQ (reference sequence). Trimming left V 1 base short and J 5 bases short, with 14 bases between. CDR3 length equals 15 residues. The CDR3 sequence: CASSLVGARAETQYF. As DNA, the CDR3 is TGTGCCAGCAGCTTAGTGGGGGCGCGAGCCGAGACCCAGTACTTC. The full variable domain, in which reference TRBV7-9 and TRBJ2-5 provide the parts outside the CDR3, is DTGVSQNPRHKITKRGQNVTFRCDPISEHNRLYWYRQTLGQGPEFLTYFQNEAQLEKSRLLSDRFSAERPKGSFSTLEIQRTEQGDSAMYLCASSLVGARAETQYFGPGTRLLVL.

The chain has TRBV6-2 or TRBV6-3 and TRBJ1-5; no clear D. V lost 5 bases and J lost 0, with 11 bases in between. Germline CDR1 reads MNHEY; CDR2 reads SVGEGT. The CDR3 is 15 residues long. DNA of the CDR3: TGTGCCAGCAGTGACCTAGGTGTTAGCAATCAGCCCCAGCATTTT. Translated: CASSDLGVSNQPQHF.

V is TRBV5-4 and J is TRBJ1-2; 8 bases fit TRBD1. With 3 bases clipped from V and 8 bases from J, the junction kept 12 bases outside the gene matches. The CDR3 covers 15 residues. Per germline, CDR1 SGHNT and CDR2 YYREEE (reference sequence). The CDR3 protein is CASSSGLSGGSGYTF. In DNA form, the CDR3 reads TGTGCCAGCAGCTCTGGTTTGTCAGGGGGCAGCGGCTACACCTTC.

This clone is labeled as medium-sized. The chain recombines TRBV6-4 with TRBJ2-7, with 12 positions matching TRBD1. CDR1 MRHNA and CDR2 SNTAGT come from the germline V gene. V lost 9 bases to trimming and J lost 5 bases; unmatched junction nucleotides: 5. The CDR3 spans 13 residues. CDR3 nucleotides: TGTGCCAGACCGGGACAGGGGGCCAACGAGCAGTACTTC. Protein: CARPGQGANEQYF.

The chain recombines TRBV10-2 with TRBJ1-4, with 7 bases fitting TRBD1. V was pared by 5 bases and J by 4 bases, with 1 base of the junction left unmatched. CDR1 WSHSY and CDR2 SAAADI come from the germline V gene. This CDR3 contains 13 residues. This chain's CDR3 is CASSWDSNEKLFF. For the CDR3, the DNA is TGCGCCAGCAGTTGGGACAGTAATGAAAAACTGTTTTTT.

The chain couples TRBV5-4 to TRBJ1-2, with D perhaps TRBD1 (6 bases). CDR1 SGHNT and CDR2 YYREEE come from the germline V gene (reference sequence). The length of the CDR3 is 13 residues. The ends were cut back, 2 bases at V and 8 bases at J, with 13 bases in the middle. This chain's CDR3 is CASSFFGGRGYTF. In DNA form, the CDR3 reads TGTGCCAGCAGCTTTTTCGGGGGGCGCGGCTACACCTTC.

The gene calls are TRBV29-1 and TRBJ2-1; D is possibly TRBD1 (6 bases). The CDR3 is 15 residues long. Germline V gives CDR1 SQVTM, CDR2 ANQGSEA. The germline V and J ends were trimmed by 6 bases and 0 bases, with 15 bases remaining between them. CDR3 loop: CSVKNRAASYNEQFF. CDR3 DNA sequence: TGCAGCGTCAAAAACAGGGCCGCCTCCTACAATGAGCAGTTCTTC.

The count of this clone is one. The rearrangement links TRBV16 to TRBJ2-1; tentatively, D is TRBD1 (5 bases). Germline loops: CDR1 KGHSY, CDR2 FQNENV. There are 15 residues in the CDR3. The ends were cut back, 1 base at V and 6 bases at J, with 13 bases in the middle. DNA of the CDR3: TGTGCCAGCAGCCAATTTTCAGGGTATGGCAATGAGCAGTTCTTC. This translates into CASSQFSGYGNEQFF.

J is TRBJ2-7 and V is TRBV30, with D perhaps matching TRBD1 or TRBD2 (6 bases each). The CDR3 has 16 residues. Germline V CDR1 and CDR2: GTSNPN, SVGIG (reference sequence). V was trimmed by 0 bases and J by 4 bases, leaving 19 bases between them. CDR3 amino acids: CAWSVGWGAFEYEQYF. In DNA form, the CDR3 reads TGTGCCTGGAGTGTGGGGTGGGGGGCTTTCGAGTACGAGCAGTACTTC.

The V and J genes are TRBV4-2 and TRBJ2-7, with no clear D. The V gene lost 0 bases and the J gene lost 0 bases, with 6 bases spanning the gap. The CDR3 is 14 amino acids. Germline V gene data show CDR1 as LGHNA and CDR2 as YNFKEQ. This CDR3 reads CASSQELDSYEQYF. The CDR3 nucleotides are TGTGCCAGCAGCCAAGAACTGGACTCCTACGAGCAGTACTTC.

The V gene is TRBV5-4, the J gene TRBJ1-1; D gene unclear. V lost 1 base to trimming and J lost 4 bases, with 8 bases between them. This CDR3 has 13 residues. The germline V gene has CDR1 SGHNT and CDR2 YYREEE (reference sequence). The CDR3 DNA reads TGTGCCAGCAGCTTGCAAACCGCCACTGAAGCTTTCTTT. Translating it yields CASSLQTATEAFF.

The CDR3 reads CSATGNEQFF. The CDR3 DNA is TGCAGTGCGACCGGCAATGAGCAGTTCTTC. This chain joins TRBV20-1 and TRBJ2-1; D unresolved. V was shortened by 6 bases and J by 6 bases, with 6 bases between the two germline ends. Looked up from germline, CDR1 is DFQATT and CDR2 is SNEGSKA (reference sequence). The CDR3 is made up of 10 amino acids.

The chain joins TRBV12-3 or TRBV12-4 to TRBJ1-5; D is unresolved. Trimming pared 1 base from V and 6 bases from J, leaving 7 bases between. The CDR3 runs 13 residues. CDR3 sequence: CASSLDRGQPQHF. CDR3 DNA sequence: TGTGCCAGCAGTTTAGATCGGGGTCAGCCCCAGCATTTT.

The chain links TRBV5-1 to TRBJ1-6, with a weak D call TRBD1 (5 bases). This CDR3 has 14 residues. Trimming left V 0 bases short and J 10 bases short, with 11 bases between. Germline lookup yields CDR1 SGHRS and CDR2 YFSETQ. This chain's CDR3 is CASSLAGHLSPLHF. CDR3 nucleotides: TGCGCCAGCAGCTTGGCTGGACACTTATCACCCCTCCACTTT.

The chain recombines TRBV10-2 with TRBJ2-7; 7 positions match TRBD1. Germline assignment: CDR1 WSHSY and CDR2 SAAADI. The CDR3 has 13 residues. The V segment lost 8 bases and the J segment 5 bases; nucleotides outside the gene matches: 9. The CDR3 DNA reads TGCGCCAGCTCCGCGACAGGGCCCCACGAGCAGTACTTC. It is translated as CASSATGPHEQYF.

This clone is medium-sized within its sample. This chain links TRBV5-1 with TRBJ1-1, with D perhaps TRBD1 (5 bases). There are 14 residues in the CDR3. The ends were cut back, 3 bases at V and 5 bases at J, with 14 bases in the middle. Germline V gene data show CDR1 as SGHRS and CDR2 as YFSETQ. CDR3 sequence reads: CASSSEGMGTEAFF. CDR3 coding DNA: TGCGCCAGCAGCTCCGAGGGGATGGGGACTGAAGCTTTCTTT.

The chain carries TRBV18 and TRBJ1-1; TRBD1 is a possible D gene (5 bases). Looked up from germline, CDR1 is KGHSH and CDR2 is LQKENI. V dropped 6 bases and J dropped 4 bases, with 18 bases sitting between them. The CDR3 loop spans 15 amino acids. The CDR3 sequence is CASSTRQGRATEAFF. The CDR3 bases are TGTGCCAGCTCGACGCGGCAGGGAAGGGCCACTGAAGCTTTCTTT.

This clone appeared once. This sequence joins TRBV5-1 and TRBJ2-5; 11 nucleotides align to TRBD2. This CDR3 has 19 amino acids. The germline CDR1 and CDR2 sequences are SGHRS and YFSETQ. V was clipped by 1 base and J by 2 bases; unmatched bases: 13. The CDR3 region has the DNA TGCGCCAGCAGCTTGTTCGGGACTAGCGGTGGGGGCTGGCAAGAGACCCAGTACTTC. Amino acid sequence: CASSLFGTSGGGWQETQYF.

For the CDR3, the DNA is TGTGCCAGCAGCTCCTCCGCGACCCAGTACTTC. Amino acid sequence: CASSSSATQYF. This chain joins TRBV7-9 and TRBJ2-5; D call uncertain. Trimming left V 4 bases short and J 7 bases short, with 7 bases between. This CDR3 has 11 amino acids. CDR1 and CDR2 (germline): SEHNR, FQNEAQ (reference sequence). Based on the CDR3 plus reference TRBV7-9 and TRBJ2-5, the full variable domain is DTGVSQNPRHKITKRGQNVTFRCDPISEHNRLYWYRQTLGQGPEFLTYFQNEAQLEKSRLLSDRFSAERPKGSFSTLEIQRTEQGDSAMYLCASSSSATQYFGPGTRLLVL.

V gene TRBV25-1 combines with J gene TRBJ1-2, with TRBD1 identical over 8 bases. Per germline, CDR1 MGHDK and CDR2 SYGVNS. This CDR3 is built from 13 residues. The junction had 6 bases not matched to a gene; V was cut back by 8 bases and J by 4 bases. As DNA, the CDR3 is TGTGCCAGCGCGAGGACAGGGATCTATGGCTACACCTTC. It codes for CASARTGIYGYTF.

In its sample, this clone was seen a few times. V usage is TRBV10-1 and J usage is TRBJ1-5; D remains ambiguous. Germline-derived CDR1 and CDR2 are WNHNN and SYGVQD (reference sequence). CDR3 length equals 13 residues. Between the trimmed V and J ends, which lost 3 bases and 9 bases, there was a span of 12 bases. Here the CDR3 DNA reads TGCGCCAGCAGTGACGAATTCCAAGGGCCCCAGCATTTT. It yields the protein CASSDEFQGPQHF.

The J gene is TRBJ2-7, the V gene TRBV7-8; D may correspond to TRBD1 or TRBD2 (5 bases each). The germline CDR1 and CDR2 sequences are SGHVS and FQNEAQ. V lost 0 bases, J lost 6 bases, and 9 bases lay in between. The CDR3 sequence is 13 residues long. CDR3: CASSLARGSEQYF. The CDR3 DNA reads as TGTGCCAGCAGCTTAGCGAGGGGCTCCGAGCAGTACTTC.